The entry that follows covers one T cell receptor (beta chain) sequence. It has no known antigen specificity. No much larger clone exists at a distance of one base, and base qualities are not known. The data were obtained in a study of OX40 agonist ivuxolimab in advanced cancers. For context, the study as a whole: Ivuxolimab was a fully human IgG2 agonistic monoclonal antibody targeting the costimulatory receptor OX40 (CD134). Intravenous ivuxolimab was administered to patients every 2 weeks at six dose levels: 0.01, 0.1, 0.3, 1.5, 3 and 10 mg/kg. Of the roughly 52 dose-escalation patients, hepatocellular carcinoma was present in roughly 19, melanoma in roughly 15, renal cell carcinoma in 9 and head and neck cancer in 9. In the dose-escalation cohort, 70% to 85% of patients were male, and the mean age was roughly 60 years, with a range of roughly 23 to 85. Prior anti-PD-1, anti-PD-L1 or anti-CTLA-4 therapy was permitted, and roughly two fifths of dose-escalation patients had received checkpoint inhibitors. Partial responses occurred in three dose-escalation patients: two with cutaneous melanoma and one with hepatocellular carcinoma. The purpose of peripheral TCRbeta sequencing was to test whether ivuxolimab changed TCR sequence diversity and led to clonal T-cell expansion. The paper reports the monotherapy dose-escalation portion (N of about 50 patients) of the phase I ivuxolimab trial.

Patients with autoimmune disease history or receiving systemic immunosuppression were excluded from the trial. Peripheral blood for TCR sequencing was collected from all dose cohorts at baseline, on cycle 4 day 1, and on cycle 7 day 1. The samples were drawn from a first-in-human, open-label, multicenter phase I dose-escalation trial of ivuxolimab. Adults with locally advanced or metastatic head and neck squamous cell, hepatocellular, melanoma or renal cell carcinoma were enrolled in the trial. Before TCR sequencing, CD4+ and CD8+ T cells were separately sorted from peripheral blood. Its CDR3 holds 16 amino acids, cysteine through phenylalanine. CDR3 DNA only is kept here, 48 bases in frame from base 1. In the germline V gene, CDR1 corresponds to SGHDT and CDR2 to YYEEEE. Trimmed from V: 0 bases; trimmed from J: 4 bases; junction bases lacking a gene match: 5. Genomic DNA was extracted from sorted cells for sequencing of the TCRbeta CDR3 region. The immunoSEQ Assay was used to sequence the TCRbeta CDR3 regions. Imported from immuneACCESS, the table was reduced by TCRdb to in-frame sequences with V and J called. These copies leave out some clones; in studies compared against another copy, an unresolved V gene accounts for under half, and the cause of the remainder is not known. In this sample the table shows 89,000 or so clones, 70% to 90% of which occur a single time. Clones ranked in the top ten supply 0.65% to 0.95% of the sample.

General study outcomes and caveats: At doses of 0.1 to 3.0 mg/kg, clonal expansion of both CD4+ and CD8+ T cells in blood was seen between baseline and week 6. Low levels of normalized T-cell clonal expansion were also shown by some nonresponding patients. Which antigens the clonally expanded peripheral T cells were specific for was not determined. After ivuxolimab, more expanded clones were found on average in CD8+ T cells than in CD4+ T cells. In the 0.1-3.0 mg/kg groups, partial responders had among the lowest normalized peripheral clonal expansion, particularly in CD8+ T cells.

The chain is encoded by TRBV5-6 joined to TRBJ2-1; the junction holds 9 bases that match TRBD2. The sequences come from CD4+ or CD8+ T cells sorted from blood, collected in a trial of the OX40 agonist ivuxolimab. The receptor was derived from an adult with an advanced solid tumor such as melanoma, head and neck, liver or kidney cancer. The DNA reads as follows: TGTGCCAGCAGCTTGGAAAGGACTAGCGTATACAATGAGCAGTTCTTC. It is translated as CASSLERTSVYNEQFF.